This entry describes one T cell receptor beta chain. The data originate from a study of shared clonotypes between healthy human individuals. J gave up 4 bases and V 0 bases, and 7 bases lay outside the gene matches. Germline V gives CDR1 MGHRA, CDR2 YSYEKL. The length of the CDR3 is 17 residues. CD45RO negativity and positive selection for CCR7 defined naive CD8 cells, a population that excluded terminally differentiated effector memory CD45RA+ cells. Once extracted for a subset, genomic DNA was divided evenly among several immunoSEQ plates. Sequencing used immunoSEQ multiplex PCR; TCRdb keeps in-frame clones, though not all of them. The sample contains under 2,000,000 clones, roughly 94% of which appear only once.

This receptor was obtained from a man between 18 and 29 years old in good health. The V call is TRBV4-1, the J call TRBJ2-3; 10 nucleotides match TRBD2. Sample: naive CD8+ T cells sorted from blood. Here the CDR3 reads CASSQDPLAGESDTQYF. CDR3 bases: TGCGCCAGCAGCCAAGATCCGCTAGCGGGAGAGTCAGATACGCAGTATTTT.